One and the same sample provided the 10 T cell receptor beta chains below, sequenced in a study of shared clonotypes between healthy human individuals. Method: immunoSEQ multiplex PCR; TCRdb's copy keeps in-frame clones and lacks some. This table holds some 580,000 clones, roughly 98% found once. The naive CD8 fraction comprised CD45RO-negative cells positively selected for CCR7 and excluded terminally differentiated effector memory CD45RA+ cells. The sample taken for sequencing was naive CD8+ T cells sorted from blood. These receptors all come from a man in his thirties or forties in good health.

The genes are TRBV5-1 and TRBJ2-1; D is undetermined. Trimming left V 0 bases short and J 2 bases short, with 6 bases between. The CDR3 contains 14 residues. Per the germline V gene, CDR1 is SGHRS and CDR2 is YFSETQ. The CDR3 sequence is CASSLDSTYNEQFF. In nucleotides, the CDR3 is TGCGCCAGCAGCTTGGACAGTACCTACAATGAGCAGTTCTTC.

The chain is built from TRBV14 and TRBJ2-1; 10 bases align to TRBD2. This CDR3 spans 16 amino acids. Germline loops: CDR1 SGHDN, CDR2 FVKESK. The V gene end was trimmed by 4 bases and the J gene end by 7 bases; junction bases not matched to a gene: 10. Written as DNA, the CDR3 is TGTGCCAGCAGCCTTCTAGCGGGAGATTTCCTAAATGAGCAGTTCTTC. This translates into CASSLLAGDFLNEQFF.

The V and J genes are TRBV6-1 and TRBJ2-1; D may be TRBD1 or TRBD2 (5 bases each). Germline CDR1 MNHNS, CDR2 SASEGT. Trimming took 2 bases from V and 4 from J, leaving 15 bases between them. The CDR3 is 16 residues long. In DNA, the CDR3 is TGTGCCAGCAGTGAATTTCAGGGAGAGAGGTACAATGAGCAGTTCTTC. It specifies CASSEFQGERYNEQFF.

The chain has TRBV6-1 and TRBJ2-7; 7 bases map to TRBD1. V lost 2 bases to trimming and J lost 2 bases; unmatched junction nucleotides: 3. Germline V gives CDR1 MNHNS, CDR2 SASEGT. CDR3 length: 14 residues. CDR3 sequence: CASSEIQGAYEQYF. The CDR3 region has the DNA TGTGCCAGCAGTGAAATTCAGGGGGCCTACGAGCAGTACTTC.

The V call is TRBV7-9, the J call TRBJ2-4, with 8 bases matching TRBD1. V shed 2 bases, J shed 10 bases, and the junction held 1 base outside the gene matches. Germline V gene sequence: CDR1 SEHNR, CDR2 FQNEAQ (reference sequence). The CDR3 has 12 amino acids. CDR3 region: CASSLQGAIQYF. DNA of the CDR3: TGTGCCAGCAGCTTACAGGGGGCTATTCAGTACTTC.

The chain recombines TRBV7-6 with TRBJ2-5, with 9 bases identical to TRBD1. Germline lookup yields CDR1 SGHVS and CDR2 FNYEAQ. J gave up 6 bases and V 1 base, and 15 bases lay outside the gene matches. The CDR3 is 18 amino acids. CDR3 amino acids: CASSLVPGQGLTIQTQYF. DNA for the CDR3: TGTGCCAGCAGCTTAGTACCGGGACAGGGTTTGACCATACAGACCCAGTACTTC.

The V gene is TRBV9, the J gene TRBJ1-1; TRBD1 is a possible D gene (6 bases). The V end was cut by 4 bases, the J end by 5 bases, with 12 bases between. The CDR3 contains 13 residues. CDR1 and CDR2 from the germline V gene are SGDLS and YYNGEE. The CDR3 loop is CASSHGGGTEAFF. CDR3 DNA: TGTGCCAGCAGCCATGGAGGGGGAACTGAAGCTTTCTTT.

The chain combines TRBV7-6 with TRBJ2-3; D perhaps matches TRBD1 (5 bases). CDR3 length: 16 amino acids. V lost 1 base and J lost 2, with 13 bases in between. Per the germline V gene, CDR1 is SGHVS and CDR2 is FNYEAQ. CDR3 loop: CASSLGIDSYTDTQYF. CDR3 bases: TGTGCCAGCAGCTTAGGCATCGACAGTTACACAGATACGCAGTATTTT.

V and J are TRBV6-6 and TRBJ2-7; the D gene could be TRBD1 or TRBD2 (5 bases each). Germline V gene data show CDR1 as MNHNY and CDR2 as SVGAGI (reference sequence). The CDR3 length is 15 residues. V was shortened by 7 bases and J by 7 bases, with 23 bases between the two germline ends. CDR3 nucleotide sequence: TGTGCCAGCATCAGTAGTGTGAGGGGACCTACAGAGCAGTACTTC. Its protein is CASISSVRGPTEQYF.

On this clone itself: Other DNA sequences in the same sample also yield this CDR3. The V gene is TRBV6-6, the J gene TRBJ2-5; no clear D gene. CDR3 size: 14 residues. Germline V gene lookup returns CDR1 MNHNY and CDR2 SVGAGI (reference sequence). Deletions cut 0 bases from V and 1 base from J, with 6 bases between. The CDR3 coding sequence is TGTGCCAGCAGTTACTCGGGGATCCAAGAGACCCAGTACTTC. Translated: CASSYSGIQETQYF.